These 21 T cell receptor beta chains were all obtained from the same sample, sequenced in a study of blood T cell repertoires in COVID-19. Using immunoSEQ multiplex PCR, the repertoire was profiled, and TCRdb retains in-frame clones only, with some absent. The data show roughly 150,000 clones, around 84% seen once. Sequencing was done on a sample of peripheral blood. Receptors were obtained from a woman between 50 and 59 years old in a cohort sampled during active or convalescent COVID-19.

V gene TRBV9 combines with J gene TRBJ2-7, with D perhaps TRBD2 (7 bases). The CDR3 is made up of 15 amino acids. Trimming stripped 3 bases from V and 5 bases from J, with 18 bases between. CDR1 is SGDLS and CDR2 is YYNGEE in the germline V gene. This CDR3 is CASSAGGRGADEQYF. The CDR3 DNA reads as TGTGCCAGCAGCGCAGGAGGACGGGGGGCCGACGAGCAGTACTTC.

J is TRBJ1-5 and V is TRBV28; D uncertain. The germline V and J ends were trimmed by 4 bases and 11 bases, with 9 bases remaining between them. The CDR3 covers 11 residues. CDR1 and CDR2 from the germline V gene are MDHEN and SYDVKM. The CDR3 nucleotides read TGTGCCAGCAGTTCGGTCAACGCCCAGCATTTT. This encodes CASSSVNAQHF.

V gene TRBV29-1 combines with J gene TRBJ1-2; D not certain. Germline CDR1 and CDR2: SQVTM and ANQGSEA. Deletions cut 6 bases from V and 3 bases from J, with 14 bases between. This CDR3 has 13 amino acids. CDR3: CSVAPQADYGYTF. In nucleotides, the CDR3 is TGCAGCGTCGCTCCTCAGGCCGACTATGGCTACACCTTC.

V gene TRBV10-3 combines with J gene TRBJ1-6; a possible D gene is TRBD1 (5 bases). Germline V gene data show CDR1 as ENHRY and CDR2 as SYGVKD. Trimming left V 10 bases short and J 7 bases short, with 17 bases between. This CDR3 spans 14 amino acids. CDR3 DNA: TGTGCCACCCTCCCGGCAGGGCCAAATTCACCCCTCCACTTT. Its protein is CATLPAGPNSPLHF.

J is TRBJ2-2 and V is TRBV7-8; TRBD1 might be the D (5 bases). The germline V gene encodes CDR1 SGHVS and CDR2 FQNEAQ. Trimming removed 3 bases at V and 7 bases at J, with 21 bases between. The CDR3 loop spans 17 amino acids. CDR3 residues: CASSFPHLVWGLGELFF. CDR3 nucleotides: TGTGCCAGCAGCTTCCCCCACTTGGTTTGGGGCCTCGGGGAGCTGTTTTTT. Together with reference TRBV7-8 and TRBJ2-2, the CDR3 gives the full variable domain: GAGVSQSPRYKVAKRGQDVALRCDPISGHVSLFWYQQALGQGPEFLTYFQNEAQLDKSGLPSDRFFAERPEGSVSTLKIQRTQQEDSAVYLCASSFPHLVWGLGELFFGEGSRLTVL.

The gene calls are TRBV9 and TRBJ1-1; 8 nucleotides line up with TRBD1. The CDR3 sequence is 17 residues long. Per the germline V gene, CDR1 is SGDLS and CDR2 is YYNGEE. Trimming removed 4 bases from V and 5 bases from J; junction bases left unmatched: 16. The CDR3 sequence: CASSPSFLGQGGTEAFF. CDR3 in DNA: TGTGCCAGCAGCCCCTCCTTCCTCGGACAGGGAGGGACTGAAGCTTTCTTT. The full variable domain, in which reference TRBV9 and TRBJ1-1 provide the parts outside the CDR3, is DSGVTQTPKHLITATGQRVTLRCSPRSGDLSVYWYQQSLDQGLQFLIQYYNGEERAKGNILERFSAQQFPDLHSELNLSSLELGDSALYFCASSPSFLGQGGTEAFFGQGTRLTVV.

This clone was found once. The J gene is TRBJ2-5, the V gene TRBV12-3 or TRBV12-4; 9 positions match TRBD1. The J segment lost 6 bases and the V segment lost 6 bases, leaving 5 bases of the junction unmatched. This CDR3 contains 13 residues. The CDR3 DNA reads as TGTGCCAGCAGGACAGGGGGGGGAAAGACCCAGTACTTC. It encodes CASRTGGGKTQYF.

The chain is built from TRBV28 and TRBJ2-2; the D gene is possibly TRBD1 (6 bases). The V end was cut by 8 bases, the J end by 1 base, with 8 bases between. CDR3 length: 13 amino acids. Germline lookup yields CDR1 MDHEN and CDR2 SYDVKM. The CDR3 loop reads CASEGQNTGELFF. CDR3 DNA sequence: TGTGCCAGCGAGGGACAGAACACCGGGGAGCTGTTTTTT.

The rearrangement uses TRBV18 and TRBJ1-6, with D possibly TRBD1 on 5 matching bases. The CDR3 totals 15 residues. V lost 5 bases, J lost 3 bases, and 11 bases lay in between. Germline V gene lookup returns CDR1 KGHSH and CDR2 LQKENI. The CDR3 loop is CASSLQEHYNSPLHF. The CDR3 nucleotides read TGTGCCAGCTCATTACAGGAACACTATAATTCACCCCTCCACTTT.

The chain has TRBV19 and TRBJ2-2; 8 bases line up with TRBD1. The V and J ends lost 9 bases and 2 bases, in that order; junction bases with no gene match: 5. Germline lookup yields CDR1 LNHDA and CDR2 SQIVND (reference sequence). CDR3 size: 14 residues. The DNA for the CDR3 is TGTGCCAGCCGGACAGGGACAAACACCGGGGAGCTGTTTTTT. This gives the protein CASRTGTNTGELFF. Full variable domain (outside the CDR3, taken from reference TRBV19 and TRBJ2-2): DGGITQSPKYLFRKEGQNVTLSCEQNLNHDAMYWYRQDPGQGLRLIYYSQIVNDFQKGDIAEGYSVSREKKESFPLTVTSAQKNPTAFYLCASRTGTNTGELFFGEGSRLTVL.

The chain recombines TRBV7-8 with TRBJ2-7; 10 bases align to TRBD1. V trimming: 5 bases; J trimming: 7 bases; junction bases outside the gene matches: 5. CDR3 length: 13 amino acids. The germline V gene encodes CDR1 SGHVS and CDR2 FQNEAQ. CDR3 amino acids: CASSRQGAWEQYF. The CDR3 DNA is TGTGCCAGCAGCCGACAGGGGGCGTGGGAGCAGTACTTC. Complete variable domain (other parts from reference TRBV7-8 and TRBJ2-7): GAGVSQSPRYKVAKRGQDVALRCDPISGHVSLFWYQQALGQGPEFLTYFQNEAQLDKSGLPSDRFFAERPEGSVSTLKIQRTQQEDSAVYLCASSRQGAWEQYFGPGTRLTVT.

The chain joins TRBV11-2 to TRBJ2-5, with 9 nucleotides matching TRBD1. CDR3 size: 15 residues. Germline V gene sequence: CDR1 SGHAT, CDR2 FQNNGV. V was pared by 5 bases and J by 2 bases, with 6 bases of the junction left unmatched. The DNA for the CDR3 is TGTGCCAGCAGCCTAGGGACAGGGCCGCAAGAGACCCAGTACTTC. This encodes CASSLGTGPQETQYF.

The chain joins TRBV5-1 to TRBJ2-7; D remains unclear. The CDR3 length is 14 residues. Looked up from germline, CDR1 is SGHRS and CDR2 is YFSETQ. Trimming pared 4 bases from V and 2 bases from J, leaving 13 bases between. The CDR3 DNA sequence: TGCGCCAGCAGCCAATCACAATTCACCTACGAGCAGTACTTC. Translating it yields CASSQSQFTYEQYF.

J is TRBJ2-3 and V is TRBV7-8; 7 bases are shared with TRBD2. The CDR3 contains 16 residues. Germline V gene lookup returns CDR1 SGHVS and CDR2 FQNEAQ. V dropped 2 bases and J dropped 5; count of bases not matched to a gene: 10. CDR3 DNA: TGTGCCAGCAGCTTATTACTTGGCGGGGGAATAGATACGCAGTATTTT. The encoded protein is CASSLLLGGGIDTQYF.

In this sample, this clone turned up a few times. CDR3 bases: TGTGCCAGCAGCCCGCGGGGGTTCGGTGGCTACACCTTC. Translation gives CASSPRGFGGYTF. This chain links TRBV7-2 with TRBJ1-2; tentative D call: TRBD1 (5 bases). This CDR3 spans 13 amino acids. V dropped 5 bases and J dropped 7 bases, with 14 bases sitting between them. Per germline, CDR1 SGHTA and CDR2 FQGNSA.

This chain links TRBV6-5 with TRBJ1-4; D is undetermined. This CDR3 has 14 residues. Trimming removed 8 bases from V and 4 bases from J, with 14 bases in between. The germline V gene has CDR1 MNHEY and CDR2 SVGAGI. The CDR3 here is CASGRSIRNEKLFF. The DNA of the CDR3 is TGTGCCAGCGGCAGGTCCATTCGTAATGAAAAACTGTTTTTT.

The V and J genes are TRBV6-5 and TRBJ2-4; possibly TRBD1 for D (6 bases). Germline-derived CDR1 and CDR2 are MNHEY and SVGAGI. V lost 9 bases to trimming and J lost 4 bases, with 13 bases between them. The CDR3 runs to 13 residues. The chain's CDR3 is CASGTTQKNIQYF. CDR3 sequence (DNA): TGTGCCAGTGGGACAACGCAGAAAAACATTCAGTACTTC.

This sequence joins TRBV5-5 and TRBJ2-1; 10 positions agree with TRBD1. The CDR3 is made up of 16 amino acids. V was pared by 4 bases and J by 7 bases, with 11 bases of the junction left unmatched. Germline V gene lookup returns CDR1 SGHKS and CDR2 YYEKEE (reference sequence). CDR3 residues: CASSRRPGQGWNEQFF. CDR3 DNA sequence: TGTGCCAGCAGCCGAAGGCCGGGACAGGGGTGGAATGAGCAGTTCTTC.

The V gene is TRBV7-9, the J gene TRBJ1-4, with 8 bases fitting TRBD1. Germline values: CDR1 SEHNR, CDR2 FQNEAQ (reference sequence). The CDR3 consists of 14 residues. Trimming took 6 bases from V and 7 from J; bases not matched to a gene: 7. In DNA form, the CDR3 reads TGTGCCAGCAGTTCTGACAGGGGCGGTGAAAAACTGTTTTTT. Its translation: CASSSDRGGEKLFF.

CDR3: CASSGRTNQPQHF. The CDR3 DNA reads as TGTGCCAGCAGCGGGAGAACTAATCAGCCCCAGCATTTT. The genes are TRBV7-2 and TRBJ1-5; D gene uncertain. Germline V lookup: CDR1 SGHTA, CDR2 FQGNSA. The CDR3 is 13 residues long. Trimming left V 5 bases short and J 4 bases short, with 9 bases between.

The V call is TRBV6-6, the J call TRBJ1-1; 9 bases fit TRBD1. J was trimmed by 10 bases and V by 5 bases; bases with no gene match: 5. The germline CDR1 and CDR2 sequences are MNHNY and SVGAGI (reference sequence). This CDR3 spans 12 amino acids. CDR3 amino acids: CASSGGQGRAFF. The CDR3 DNA reads TGTGCCAGCAGTGGAGGACAGGGGCGAGCTTTCTTT.